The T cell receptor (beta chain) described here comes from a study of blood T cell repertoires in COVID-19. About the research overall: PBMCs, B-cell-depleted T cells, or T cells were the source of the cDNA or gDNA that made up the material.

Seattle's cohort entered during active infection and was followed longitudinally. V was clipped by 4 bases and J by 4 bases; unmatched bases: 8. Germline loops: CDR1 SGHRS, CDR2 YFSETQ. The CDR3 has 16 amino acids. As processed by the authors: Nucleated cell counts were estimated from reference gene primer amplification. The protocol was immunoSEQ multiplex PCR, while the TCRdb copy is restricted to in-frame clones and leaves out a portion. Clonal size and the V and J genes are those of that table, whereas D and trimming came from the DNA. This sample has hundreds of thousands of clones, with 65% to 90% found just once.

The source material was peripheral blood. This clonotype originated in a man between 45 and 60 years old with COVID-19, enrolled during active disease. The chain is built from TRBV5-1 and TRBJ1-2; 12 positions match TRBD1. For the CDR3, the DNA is TGCGCCAGCAGCCCGGGACAGGGGGCTTATGGCTATGGCTACACCTTC. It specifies CASSPGQGAYGYGYTF.